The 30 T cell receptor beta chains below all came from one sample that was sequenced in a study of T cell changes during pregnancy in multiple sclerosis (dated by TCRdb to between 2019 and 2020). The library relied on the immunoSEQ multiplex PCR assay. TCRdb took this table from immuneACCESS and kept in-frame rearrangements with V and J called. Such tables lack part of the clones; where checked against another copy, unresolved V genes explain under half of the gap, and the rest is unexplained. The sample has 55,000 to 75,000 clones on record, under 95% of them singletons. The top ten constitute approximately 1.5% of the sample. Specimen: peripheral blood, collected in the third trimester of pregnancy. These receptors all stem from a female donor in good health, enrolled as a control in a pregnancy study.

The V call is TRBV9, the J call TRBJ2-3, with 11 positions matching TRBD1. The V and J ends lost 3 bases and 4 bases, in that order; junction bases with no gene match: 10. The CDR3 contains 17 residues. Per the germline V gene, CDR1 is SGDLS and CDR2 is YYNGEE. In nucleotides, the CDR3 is TGTGCCAGCAGCGATAAAAGGACAGGGGGCGCGGCAGATACGCAGTATTTT. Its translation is CASSDKRTGGAADTQYF.

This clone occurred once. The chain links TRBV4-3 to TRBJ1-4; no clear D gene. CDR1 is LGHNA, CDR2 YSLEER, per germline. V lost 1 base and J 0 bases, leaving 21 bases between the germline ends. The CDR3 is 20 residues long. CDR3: CASSQGSPRRAPATNEKLFF. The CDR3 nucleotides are TGCGCCAGCAGCCAAGGTTCCCCCAGGAGGGCCCCTGCAACTAATGAAAAACTGTTTTTT.

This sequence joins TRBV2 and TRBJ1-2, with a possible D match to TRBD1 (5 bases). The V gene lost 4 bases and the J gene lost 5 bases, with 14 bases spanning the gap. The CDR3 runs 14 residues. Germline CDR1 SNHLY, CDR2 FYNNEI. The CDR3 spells CASSGGVRIYGYTF. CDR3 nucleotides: TGTGCCAGCAGTGGGGGGGTGCGGATTTATGGCTACACCTTC.

The CDR3 DNA sequence: TGCGCCAGCAGCCGAACCTCTCCTAGCGGGGCTTACACAGATACGCAGTATTTT. It translates to CASSRTSPSGAYTDTQYF. The V call is TRBV4-1, the J call TRBJ2-3; 9 nucleotides align to TRBD2. This CDR3 is built from 18 residues. The germline V gene has CDR1 MGHRA and CDR2 YSYEKL. V dropped 4 bases and J dropped 2; count of bases not matched to a gene: 13.

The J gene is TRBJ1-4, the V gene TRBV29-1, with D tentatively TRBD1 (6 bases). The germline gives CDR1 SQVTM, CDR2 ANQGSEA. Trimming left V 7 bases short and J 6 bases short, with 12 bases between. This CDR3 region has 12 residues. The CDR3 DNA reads TGCAGCGGGGGTTCAGGGGATGAAAAACTGTTTTTT. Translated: CSGGSGDEKLFF.

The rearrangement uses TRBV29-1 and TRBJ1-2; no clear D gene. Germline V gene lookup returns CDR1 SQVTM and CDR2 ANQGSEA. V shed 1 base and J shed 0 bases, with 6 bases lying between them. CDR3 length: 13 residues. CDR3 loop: CSVEVSANYGYTF. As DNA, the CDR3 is TGCAGCGTTGAAGTTTCGGCTAACTATGGCTACACCTTC.

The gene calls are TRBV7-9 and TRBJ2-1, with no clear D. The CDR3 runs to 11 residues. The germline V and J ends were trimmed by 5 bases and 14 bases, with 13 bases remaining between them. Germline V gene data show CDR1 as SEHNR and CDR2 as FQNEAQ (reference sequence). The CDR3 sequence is CASSQASLKFF. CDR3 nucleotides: TGTGCCAGCAGCCAAGCCTCCCTCAAGTTCTTC.

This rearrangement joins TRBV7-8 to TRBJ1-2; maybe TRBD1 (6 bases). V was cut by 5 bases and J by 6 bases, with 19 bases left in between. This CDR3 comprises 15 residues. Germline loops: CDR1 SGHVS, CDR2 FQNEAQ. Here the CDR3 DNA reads TGTGCCAGCAGCCCAACCACGGACAGAAGGAATGGCTACACCTTC. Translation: CASSPTTDRRNGYTF.

CDR3 bases: TGTGCTAGTGGACTCGACAGCCCGCAGGGCTACACCTTC. Its translation: CASGLDSPQGYTF. The J gene is TRBJ1-2, the V gene TRBV12-5, with D perhaps TRBD1 (5 bases). Trimming cost V 6 bases and J 8 bases, with 16 bases left between them. The CDR3 contains 13 residues. The germline V gene encodes CDR1 LGHNT and CDR2 FRNRAP. Drawing the rest from reference TRBV12-5 and TRBJ1-2, the complete variable domain is DARVTQTPRHKVTEMGQEVTMRCQPILGHNTVFWYRQTMMQGLELLAYFRNRAPLDDSGMPKDRFSAEMPDATLATLKIQPSEPRDSAVYFCASGLDSPQGYTFGSGTRLTVV.

As DNA, the CDR3 is TGTGCCAGCAGCCAAGACAAGACGAACACCGGGGAGCTGTTTTTT. This encodes CASSQDKTNTGELFF. J is TRBJ2-2 and V is TRBV7-2; D not certain. Trimming left V 5 bases short and J 0 bases short, with 10 bases between. Germline V gene sequence: CDR1 SGHTA, CDR2 FQGNSA. The CDR3 is 15 amino acids.

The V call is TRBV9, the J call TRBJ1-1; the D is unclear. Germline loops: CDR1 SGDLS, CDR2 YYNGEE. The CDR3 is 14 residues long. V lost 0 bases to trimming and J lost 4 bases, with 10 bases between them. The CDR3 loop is CASSVAGEPTEAFF. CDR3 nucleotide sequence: TGTGCCAGCAGCGTAGCTGGGGAGCCCACTGAAGCTTTCTTT.

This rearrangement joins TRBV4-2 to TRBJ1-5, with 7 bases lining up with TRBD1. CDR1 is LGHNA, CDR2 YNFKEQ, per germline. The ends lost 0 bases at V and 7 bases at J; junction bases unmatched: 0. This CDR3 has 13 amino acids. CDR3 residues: CASSQDRGQPQHF. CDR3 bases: TGTGCCAGCAGCCAAGACAGGGGGCAGCCCCAGCATTTT.

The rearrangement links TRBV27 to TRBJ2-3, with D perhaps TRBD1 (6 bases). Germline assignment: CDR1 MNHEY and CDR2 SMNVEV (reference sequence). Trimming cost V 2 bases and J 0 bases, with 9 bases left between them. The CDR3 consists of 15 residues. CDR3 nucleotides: TGTGCCAGCAGTTTAGGGGGCTTTAGCACAGATACGCAGTATTTT. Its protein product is CASSLGGFSTDTQYF.

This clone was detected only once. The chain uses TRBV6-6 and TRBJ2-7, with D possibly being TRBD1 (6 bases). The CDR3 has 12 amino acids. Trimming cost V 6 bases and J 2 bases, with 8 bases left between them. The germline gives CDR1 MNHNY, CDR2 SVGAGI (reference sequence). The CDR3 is CASRDSPYEQYF. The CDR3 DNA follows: TGTGCCAGCAGGGACAGCCCCTACGAGCAGTACTTC.

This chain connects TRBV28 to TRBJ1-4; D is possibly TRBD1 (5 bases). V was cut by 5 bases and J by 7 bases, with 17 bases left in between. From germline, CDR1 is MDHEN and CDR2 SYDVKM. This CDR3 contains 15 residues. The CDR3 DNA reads TGTGCCAGCAGTGGGAGGGACCTCATCGGTGAAAAACTGTTTTTT. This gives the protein CASSGRDLIGEKLFF. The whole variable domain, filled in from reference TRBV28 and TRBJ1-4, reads DVKVTQSSRYLVKRTGEKVFLECVQDMDHENMFWYRQDPGLGLRLIYFSYDVKMKEKGDIPEGYSVSREKKERFSLILESASTNQTSMYLCASSGRDLIGEKLFFGSGTQLSVL.

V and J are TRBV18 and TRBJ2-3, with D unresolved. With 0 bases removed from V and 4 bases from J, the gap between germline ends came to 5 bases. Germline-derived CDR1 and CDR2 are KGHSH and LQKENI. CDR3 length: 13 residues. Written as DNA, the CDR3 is TGTGCCAGCTCACCACCAACGGCAGATACGCAGTATTTT. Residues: CASSPPTADTQYF.

The CDR3 reads CASSHGTGETEAFF. DNA for the CDR3: TGTGCCAGCAGCCACGGAACAGGGGAGACTGAAGCTTTCTTT. The chain is built from TRBV7-3 and TRBJ1-1, with 7 bases identical to TRBD1. Trimming at V came to 5 bases and at J to 5 bases, leaving 8 bases not matched to a gene. Germline loops: CDR1 SGHTA, CDR2 FQGTGA. The CDR3 covers 14 residues.

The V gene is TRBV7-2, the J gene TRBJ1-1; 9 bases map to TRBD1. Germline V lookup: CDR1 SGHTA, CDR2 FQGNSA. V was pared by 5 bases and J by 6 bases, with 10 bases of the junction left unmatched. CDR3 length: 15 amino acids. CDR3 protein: CASSPGDRVGSEAFF. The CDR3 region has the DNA TGTGCCAGCAGCCCCGGGGACAGGGTAGGATCTGAAGCTTTCTTT.

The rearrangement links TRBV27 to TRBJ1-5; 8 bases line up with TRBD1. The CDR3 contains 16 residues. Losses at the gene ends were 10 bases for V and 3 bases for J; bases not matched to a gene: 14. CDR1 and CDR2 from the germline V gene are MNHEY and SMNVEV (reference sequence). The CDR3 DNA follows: TGTGCCACAAGGGGAAAACAGGGGGTTAACAATCAGCCCCAGCATTTT. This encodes CATRGKQGVNNQPQHF.

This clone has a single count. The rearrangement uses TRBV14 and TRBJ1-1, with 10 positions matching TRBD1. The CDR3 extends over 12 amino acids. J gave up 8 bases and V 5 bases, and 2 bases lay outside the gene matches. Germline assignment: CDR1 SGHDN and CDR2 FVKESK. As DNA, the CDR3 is TGTGCCAGCAGCGGACAGGGGGACGAAGCTTTCTTT. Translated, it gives CASSGQGDEAFF.

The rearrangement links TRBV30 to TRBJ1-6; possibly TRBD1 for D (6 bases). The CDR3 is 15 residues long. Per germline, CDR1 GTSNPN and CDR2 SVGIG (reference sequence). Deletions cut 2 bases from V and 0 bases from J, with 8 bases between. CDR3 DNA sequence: TGTGCCTGGAGTAGGGGGTCCTCCTATAATTCACCCCTCCACTTT. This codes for CAWSRGSSYNSPLHF.

CDR3: CASSDWTRTDTQYF. The CDR3 bases are TGTGCCAGTAGTGACTGGACACGCACAGATACGCAGTATTTT. The chain recombines TRBV19 with TRBJ2-3, with D possibly being TRBD1 (5 bases). V was cut by 5 bases and J by 1 base, with 10 bases left in between. CDR1 and CDR2 (germline): LNHDA, SQIVND (reference sequence). There are 14 residues in the CDR3.

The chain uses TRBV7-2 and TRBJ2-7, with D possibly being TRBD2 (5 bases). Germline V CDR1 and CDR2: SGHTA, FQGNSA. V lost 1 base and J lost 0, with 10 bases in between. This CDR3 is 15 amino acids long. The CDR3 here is CASSLGGESSYEQYF. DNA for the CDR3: TGTGCCAGCAGCTTAGGTGGGGAGAGCTCCTACGAGCAGTACTTC. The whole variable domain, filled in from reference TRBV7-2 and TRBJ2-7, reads GAGVSQSPSNKVTEKGKDVELRCDPISGHTALYWYRQSLGQGLEFLIYFQGNSAPDKSGLPSDRFSAERTGGSVSTLTIQRTQQEDSAVYLCASSLGGESSYEQYFGPGTRLTVT.

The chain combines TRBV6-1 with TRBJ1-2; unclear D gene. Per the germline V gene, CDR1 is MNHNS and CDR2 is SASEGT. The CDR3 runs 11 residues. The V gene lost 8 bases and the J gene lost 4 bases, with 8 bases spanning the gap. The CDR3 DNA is TGTGCCAGCTCCCCCCTCTATGGCTACACCTTC. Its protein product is CASSPLYGYTF.

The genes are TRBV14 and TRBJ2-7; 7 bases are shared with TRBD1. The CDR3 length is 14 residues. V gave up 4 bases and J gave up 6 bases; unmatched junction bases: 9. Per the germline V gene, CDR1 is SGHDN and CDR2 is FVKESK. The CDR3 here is CASSRSGGPPEQYF. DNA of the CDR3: TGTGCCAGCAGCCGGTCAGGGGGACCGCCCGAGCAGTACTTC.

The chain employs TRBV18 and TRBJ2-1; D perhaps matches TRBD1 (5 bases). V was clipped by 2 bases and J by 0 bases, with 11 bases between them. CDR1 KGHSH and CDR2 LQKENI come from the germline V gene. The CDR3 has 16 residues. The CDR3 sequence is CASSPGQGHSYNEQFF. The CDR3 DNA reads TGTGCCAGCTCACCAGGGCAGGGCCACTCCTACAATGAGCAGTTCTTC.

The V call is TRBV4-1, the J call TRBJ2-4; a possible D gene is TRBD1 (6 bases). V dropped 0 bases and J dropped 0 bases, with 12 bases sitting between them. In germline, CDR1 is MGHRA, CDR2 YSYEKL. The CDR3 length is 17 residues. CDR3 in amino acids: CASSQEGQTLAKNIQYF. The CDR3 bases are TGCGCCAGCAGCCAAGAAGGACAGACCCTAGCCAAAAACATTCAGTACTTC.

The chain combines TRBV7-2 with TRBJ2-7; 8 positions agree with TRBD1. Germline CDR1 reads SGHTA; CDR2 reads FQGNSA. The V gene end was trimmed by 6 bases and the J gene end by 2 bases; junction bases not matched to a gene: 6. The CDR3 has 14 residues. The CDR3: CASSRDRFTYEQYF. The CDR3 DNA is TGTGCCAGCAGTCGGGACAGGTTTACCTACGAGCAGTACTTC.

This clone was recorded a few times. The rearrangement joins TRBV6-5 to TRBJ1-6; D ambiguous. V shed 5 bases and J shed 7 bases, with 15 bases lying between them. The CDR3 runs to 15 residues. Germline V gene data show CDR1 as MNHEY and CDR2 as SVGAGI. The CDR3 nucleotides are TGTGCCAGCAGTCCGAATTGGGCTTCAAATTCACCCCTCCACTTT. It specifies CASSPNWASNSPLHF.

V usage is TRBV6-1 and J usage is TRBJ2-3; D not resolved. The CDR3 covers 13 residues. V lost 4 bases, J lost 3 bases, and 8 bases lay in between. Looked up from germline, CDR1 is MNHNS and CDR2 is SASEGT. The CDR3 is CASSGALTDTQYF. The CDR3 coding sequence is TGTGCCAGCAGTGGGGCTTTGACAGATACGCAGTATTTT.